The clone carrying this T cell receptor beta chain was detected once. Its antigen is still unknown. The entry originates in a study of cytomegalovirus exposure and HLA in healthy donors. At the level of the study: There were 117 million unique TCR beta sequences, drawn from 150 million to 200 million T cells, in an earlier analysis.

PCR employed 60 Vbeta and 13 Jbeta primers. Repertoires were generated with immunoSEQ multiplex PCR, while TCRdb's copy carries only in-frame clones and drops some. The sample lists roughly 67,000 clones, around 80% occurring once. The V and J ends lost 1 base and 6 bases respectively, with 14 bases between them. Germline V CDR1 and CDR2: SGHNT, YYREEE (reference sequence). This CDR3 is built from 14 residues. Study findings and constraints: Several V segments, TRBV6-2 and TRBV6-3 among them, could not be told apart and were dropped. Sequencing likely produced, as an artifact, a cluster of highly shared sequence variants. An Asian-associated ancestry cluster reportedly showed fewer N-insertions than the roughly 700-donor mean in a later analysis.

The rearrangement uses TRBV5-4 and TRBJ2-7, with D possibly TRBD2 on 5 matching bases. The sequencing input was PBMCs. The receptor was derived from a middle-aged man in good health and CMV-seronegative. The chain's CDR3 is CASSLQGRAGEQYF. CDR3 nucleotides: TGTGCCAGCAGCTTGCAAGGTCGCGCGGGCGAGCAGTACTTC.